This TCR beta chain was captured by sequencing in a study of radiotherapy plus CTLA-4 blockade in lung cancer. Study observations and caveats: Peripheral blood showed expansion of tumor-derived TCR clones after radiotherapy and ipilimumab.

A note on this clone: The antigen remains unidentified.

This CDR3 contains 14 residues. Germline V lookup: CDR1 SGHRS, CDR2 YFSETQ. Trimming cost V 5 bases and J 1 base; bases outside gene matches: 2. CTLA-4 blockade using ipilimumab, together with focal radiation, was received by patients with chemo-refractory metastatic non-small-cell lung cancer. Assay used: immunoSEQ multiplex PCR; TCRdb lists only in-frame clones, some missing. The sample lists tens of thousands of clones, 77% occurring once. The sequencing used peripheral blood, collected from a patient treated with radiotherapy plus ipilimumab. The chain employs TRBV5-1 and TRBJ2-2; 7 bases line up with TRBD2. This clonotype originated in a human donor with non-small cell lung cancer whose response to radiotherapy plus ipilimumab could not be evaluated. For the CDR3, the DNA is TGCGCCAGCAGATCTAGCGGGAACACCGGGGAGCTGTTTTTT. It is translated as CASRSSGNTGELFF. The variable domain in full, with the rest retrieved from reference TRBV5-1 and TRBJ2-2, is KAGVTQTPRYLIKTRGQQVTLSCSPISGHRSVSWYQQTPGQGLQFLFEYFSETQRNKGNFPGRFSGRQFSNSRSEMNVSTLELGDSALYLCASRSSGNTGELFFGEGSRLTVL.